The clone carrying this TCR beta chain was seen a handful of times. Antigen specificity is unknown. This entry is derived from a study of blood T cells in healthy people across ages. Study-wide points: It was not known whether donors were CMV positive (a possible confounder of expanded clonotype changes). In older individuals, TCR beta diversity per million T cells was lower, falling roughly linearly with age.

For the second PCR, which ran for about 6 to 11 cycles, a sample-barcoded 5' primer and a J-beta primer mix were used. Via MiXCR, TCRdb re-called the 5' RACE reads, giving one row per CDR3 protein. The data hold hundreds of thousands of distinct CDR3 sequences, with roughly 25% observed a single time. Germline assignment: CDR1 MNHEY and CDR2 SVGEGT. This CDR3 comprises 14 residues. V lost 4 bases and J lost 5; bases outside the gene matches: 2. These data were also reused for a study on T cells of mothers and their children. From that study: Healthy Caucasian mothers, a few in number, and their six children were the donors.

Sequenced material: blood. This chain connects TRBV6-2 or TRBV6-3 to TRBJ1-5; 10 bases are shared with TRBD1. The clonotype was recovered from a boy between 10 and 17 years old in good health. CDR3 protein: CASSWDRGHQPQHF. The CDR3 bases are TGTGCCAGCAGTTGGGACAGGGGACATCAGCCCCAGCATTTT.